This TCR beta chain was identified during a study of shared clonotypes between healthy human individuals. This clone was detected a few times. CDR3 length: 14 amino acids. Germline assignment: CDR1 LNHDA and CDR2 SQIVND (reference sequence). Between the trimmed V and J ends, which lost 7 bases and 6 bases, there was a span of 16 bases. Sequencing was performed with immunoSEQ multiplex PCR; in TCRdb, only in-frame clones are kept and a portion is missing. The sample contains some 470,000 clones, 76% of which appear only once. The chain is built from TRBV19 and TRBJ2-1; D is possibly TRBD1 (7 bases). The source material was PBMCs. The origin of this receptor is a woman between 40 and 50 years old in good health. Some clones in this sample may be carry-over from other donors' samples. The CDR3 spells CASTSRGVINEQFF. The CDR3 nucleotides read TGTGCCAGTACGTCCAGGGGGGTTATCAATGAGCAGTTCTTC. Looking up the rest from reference TRBV19 and TRBJ2-1 gives the full variable domain: DGGITQSPKYLFRKEGQNVTLSCEQNLNHDAMYWYRQDPGQGLRLIYYSQIVNDFQKGDIAEGYSVSREKKESFPLTVTSAQKNPTAFYLCASTSRGVINEQFFGPGTRLTVL.